Shown below are 20 T cell receptor beta chains from a single sample sequenced in a study of cytomegalovirus exposure and HLA in healthy donors. The PCR ran on 60 Vbeta and 13 Jbeta primers. Assay: immunoSEQ multiplex PCR; the TCRdb copy retains only in-frame clones and omits some. This sample carries about 190,000 clones, over 70% of them seen once, and the ten largest clones take 1.6%. What was sequenced was PBMCs. The receptors were sampled from a woman aged 18 to 35 in good health and CMV-seronegative.

V is TRBV2 and J is TRBJ2-3, with 7 bases fitting TRBD2. In germline, CDR1 is SNHLY, CDR2 FYNNEI. With V trimmed by 8 bases and J by 9 bases, 14 bases remained unmatched. This CDR3 comprises 14 residues. The CDR3 sequence: CASQGTGGGRTQYF. The CDR3 region has the DNA TGTGCCAGCCAGGGAACGGGAGGCGGAAGAACGCAGTATTTT.

CDR3 in amino acids: CASSLRQGIGSQPQHF. The DNA for the CDR3 is TGTGCCAGCAGTTTAAGGCAGGGGATTGGGAGTCAGCCCCAGCATTTT. The chain couples TRBV28 to TRBJ1-5, with D maybe TRBD1 (6 bases). Germline CDR1 reads MDHEN; CDR2 reads SYDVKM. This CDR3 has 16 residues. V gave up 2 bases and J gave up 6 bases, with 17 bases separating them. The full variable domain, its missing parts supplied by reference TRBV28 and TRBJ1-5, is DVKVTQSSRYLVKRTGEKVFLECVQDMDHENMFWYRQDPGLGLRLIYFSYDVKMKEKGDIPEGYSVSREKKERFSLILESASTNQTSMYLCASSLRQGIGSQPQHFGDGTRLSIL.

This clone was picked up one time. The CDR3 DNA reads as TGTGCCAGCAGTTTTAGGGGATATGGCTACACCTTC. This sequence encodes CASSFRGYGYTF. The chain couples TRBV28 to TRBJ1-2, with D maybe TRBD1 (5 bases). Per the germline V gene, CDR1 is MDHEN and CDR2 is SYDVKM. Trimming took 3 bases from V and 5 from J, leaving 7 bases between them. The CDR3 is 12 amino acids.

In this sample, this clone turned up a few times. The J gene is TRBJ2-7, the V gene TRBV5-1, with TRBD1 matching 8 bases. CDR3 length: 12 amino acids. Looked up from germline, CDR1 is SGHRS and CDR2 is YFSETQ. The V segment lost 8 bases and the J segment 2 bases; nucleotides outside the gene matches: 3. This CDR3 is CASTGGPYEQYF. CDR3 in DNA: TGCGCCAGTACAGGGGGTCCCTACGAGCAGTACTTC.

A single count supports this clone. The chain recombines TRBV28 with TRBJ1-5; D is unresolved. CDR3 length: 14 amino acids. The germline V gene has CDR1 MDHEN and CDR2 SYDVKM. The V and J ends lost 4 bases and 7 bases respectively, with 14 bases between them. CDR3 in DNA: TGTGCCAGCAGTTCTGGCGGGGTACGGCAGCCCCAGCATTTT. It specifies CASSSGGVRQPQHF.

The chain joins TRBV27 to TRBJ1-2, with a tentative D call TRBD1 (5 bases). The CDR3 spans 16 residues. Germline loops: CDR1 MNHEY, CDR2 SMNVEV (reference sequence). V shed 2 bases and J shed 4 bases, with 17 bases lying between them. The CDR3 sequence is CASSLNPPGRAYGYTF. As DNA, the CDR3 is TGTGCCAGCAGTTTAAACCCCCCGGGCAGGGCCTATGGCTACACCTTC.

This chain joins TRBV5-1 and TRBJ2-2; maybe TRBD1 (6 bases). The CDR3 is 16 residues long. V was trimmed by 3 bases and J by 0 bases, leaving 12 bases between them. The germline V gene encodes CDR1 SGHRS and CDR2 YFSETQ. CDR3 DNA sequence: TGCGCCAGCAGCTGGAAACAGGGCTCGAACACCGGGGAGCTGTTTTTT. Translating gives CASSWKQGSNTGELFF.

V gene TRBV28 combines with J gene TRBJ1-1; possible D gene TRBD1, 6 bases. The V and J ends lost 1 base and 6 bases respectively, with 18 bases between them. This CDR3 is built from 16 residues. Germline V gene data show CDR1 as MDHEN and CDR2 as SYDVKM. In DNA form, the CDR3 reads TGTGCCAGCAGTTTATTCCCGGACAGCGTCTTTGCTGAAGCTTTCTTT. Protein product: CASSLFPDSVFAEAFF.

The chain couples TRBV5-6 to TRBJ2-7; 9 bases are shared with TRBD1. The V segment lost 4 bases and the J segment 1 base; nucleotides outside the gene matches: 9. The CDR3 sequence is 16 residues long. Germline-derived CDR1 and CDR2 are SGHDT and YYEEEE. CDR3 sequence reads: CASSPEAGQGSYEQYF. CDR3 bases: TGTGCCAGCAGCCCCGAGGCCGGACAGGGGTCCTACGAGCAGTACTTC.

The rearrangement uses TRBV9 and TRBJ1-5; TRBD1 matches 8 bases. This CDR3 is built from 15 residues. V was pared by 3 bases and J by 4 bases, with 6 bases of the junction left unmatched. Germline V gives CDR1 SGDLS, CDR2 YYNGEE. DNA of the CDR3: TGTGCCAGCAGCGCCGGACAGGGTCCTAATCAGCCCCAGCATTTT. It is translated as CASSAGQGPNQPQHF.

CDR3 sequence: CASGQGFYGYTF. CDR3 DNA: TGTGCCAGCGGACAGGGATTCTATGGCTACACCTTC. The rearrangement joins TRBV28 to TRBJ1-2; 8 bases line up with TRBD1. Germline V gene data show CDR1 as MDHEN and CDR2 as SYDVKM. V shed 8 bases and J 4 bases; nucleotides not matched to a gene: 3. This CDR3 is built from 12 residues.

V usage is TRBV5-1 and J usage is TRBJ1-3, with D unresolved. CDR1 is SGHRS, CDR2 YFSETQ, per germline. V lost 0 bases and J lost 3, with 10 bases in between. CDR3 length: 15 amino acids. This CDR3 is CASSLDSFNGNTIYF. In nucleotides, the CDR3 is TGCGCCAGCAGCTTGGACAGCTTTAATGGAAACACCATATATTTT.

This clone is a singleton in its sample. The rearrangement links TRBV9 to TRBJ2-1, with TRBD2 matching 8 bases. The trim removed 2 bases at V and 8 bases at J, leaving 6 bases unmatched. Per germline, CDR1 SGDLS and CDR2 YYNGEE. CDR3 size: 14 residues. Written as DNA, the CDR3 is TGTGCCAGCAGCGTGGACGGGACTAGGCATGAGCAGTTCTTC. Translation: CASSVDGTRHEQFF.

The chain employs TRBV28 and TRBJ1-2, with D hard to call. This CDR3 comprises 15 residues. Trimming took off 2 bases at V and 3 bases at J, with 13 bases between the two ends. Germline assignment: CDR1 MDHEN and CDR2 SYDVKM. CDR3 loop: CASSLNAGVDYGYTF. CDR3 sequence (DNA): TGTGCCAGCAGTTTAAATGCGGGAGTGGACTATGGCTACACCTTC.

The chain couples TRBV28 to TRBJ2-7; 9 bases are shared with TRBD1. The V gene end was trimmed by 5 bases and the J gene end by 2 bases; junction bases not matched to a gene: 1. This CDR3 has 13 residues. Germline CDR1 and CDR2: MDHEN and SYDVKM. DNA of the CDR3: TGTGCCAGCAGTGGGACAGGGCCCTACGAGCAGTACTTC. It specifies CASSGTGPYEQYF.

This chain uses TRBV7-7 with TRBJ2-5, with TRBD2 identical over 9 bases. The junction had 14 bases not matched to a gene; V was cut back by 5 bases and J by 4 bases. The length of the CDR3 is 17 residues. Germline CDR1 reads SSHAT; CDR2 reads FNYEAQ (reference sequence). DNA for the CDR3: TGTGCCAGCAGCCTCTCCTACGGCGGGGGGGCCCTAGAGACCCAGTACTTC. This translates into CASSLSYGGGALETQYF.

The genes are TRBV5-5 and TRBJ1-5; 9 bases map to TRBD1. V lost 0 bases to trimming and J lost 4 bases; unmatched junction nucleotides: 8. Germline-derived CDR1 and CDR2 are SGHKS and YYEKEE (reference sequence). The CDR3 consists of 17 residues. CDR3 amino acids: CASSLEWGQGGNQPQHF. Here the CDR3 DNA reads TGTGCCAGCAGCTTGGAGTGGGGACAGGGAGGTAATCAGCCCCAGCATTTT.

This chain joins TRBV7-9 and TRBJ2-7; 8 nucleotides match TRBD1. The V and J ends lost 5 bases and 5 bases, in that order; junction bases with no gene match: 11. This CDR3 region has 15 residues. In germline, CDR1 is SEHNR, CDR2 FQNEAQ (reference sequence). CDR3 coding DNA: TGTGCCAGCAGCCTAATGGACAGGGAAACAGACGAGCAGTACTTC. Protein sequence: CASSLMDRETDEQYF.

The chain uses TRBV5-1 and TRBJ2-7; TRBD1 is a possible D gene (8 bases). V lost 4 bases to trimming and J lost 2 bases, with 16 bases between them. Germline V gene lookup returns CDR1 SGHRS and CDR2 YFSETQ. The CDR3 contains 15 residues. CDR3 bases: TGCGCCAGCAGCACCACAGGGGGGGTACCCTACGAGCAGTACTTC. This gives the protein CASSTTGGVPYEQYF.

This chain uses TRBV7-3 with TRBJ2-5; 9 bases line up with TRBD1. The CDR3 spans 13 residues. V lost 4 bases and J lost 5; bases outside the gene matches: 2. Germline lookup yields CDR1 SGHTA and CDR2 FQGTGA. CDR3 nucleotides: TGTGCCAGCAGCTCAGACAGGGGGGAGACCCAGTACTTC. Its translation: CASSSDRGETQYF.